The next 20 T cell receptor beta chains were all read from a single sample in a study of T-cell reconstitution after alpha-beta-depleted transplantation in children. For TCRbeta, the library was prepared with unique molecular identifiers. One entry per CDR3 protein results from TCRdb running MiXCR on the PCR reads. The table lists some 130,000 distinct CDR3 sequences, about 9.5% of them singletons. The sequencing used PBMCs, mostly from graft donor cells, collected 180 days after TCRalphabeta/CD19-depleted stem cell transplant. All receptors come from a girl under three years old who had a stem cell transplant for combined immunodeficiency, so the T cells may come from the graft donor.

This chain connects TRBV20-1 to TRBJ2-5, with 7 bases lining up with TRBD2. This CDR3 comprises 13 residues. After removal of 5 bases from V and 4 bases from J, the junction contained 7 bases not matched to a gene. Germline CDR1 is DFQATT and CDR2 is SNEGSKA (reference sequence). CDR3 in amino acids: CSAFPGGVETQYF. Written as DNA, the CDR3 is TGCAGTGCTTTCCCTGGGGGGGTAGAGACCCAGTACTTC.

The V gene is TRBV7-8, the J gene TRBJ2-7; D is unresolved. The germline gives CDR1 SGHVS, CDR2 FQNEAQ. The CDR3 spans 14 residues. Deletions cut 4 bases from V and 1 base from J, with 11 bases between. CDR3 in DNA: TGTGCCAGCAGCTCCGCCGACATGTCCTACGAGCAGTACTTC. Protein product: CASSSADMSYEQYF.

In its sample, this clonotype was seen a few times. The genes are TRBV6-5 and TRBJ1-4; TRBD1 aligns across 8 bases. Germline V lookup: CDR1 MNHEY, CDR2 SVGAGI. The CDR3 totals 12 residues. V shed 5 bases, J shed 8 bases, and the junction held 1 base outside the gene matches. For the CDR3, the DNA is TGTGCCAGCAGTCGGGACAGGGAAAAACTGTTTTTT. Its translation is CASSRDREKLFF.

Details on this clonotype: Germline is not matched at one junction end, which may reflect a read error. The CDR3 is CAFSPGGASYEQYF. The CDR3 coding sequence is TGTGCCTTCAGCCCCGGAGGGGCCTCCTACGAGCAGTACTTC. The chain couples TRBV10-3 to TRBJ2-7, with D possibly being TRBD2 (6 bases). In germline, CDR1 is ENHRY, CDR2 SYGVKD. This CDR3 has 14 residues.

V gene TRBV20-1 combines with J gene TRBJ1-1; D may be TRBD1 (6 bases). CDR3 length: 14 amino acids. The germline V gene encodes CDR1 DFQATT and CDR2 SNEGSKA (reference sequence). Between the trimmed V and J ends, which lost 5 bases and 4 bases, there was a span of 17 bases. CDR3 coding DNA: TGCAGTGCTCCCTTCGGGGGGGCGCGCACTGAAGCTTTCTTT. Its translation: CSAPFGGARTEAFF.

CDR3 protein: CSVAGGGTDTQYF. The CDR3 region has the DNA TGCAGCGTTGCGGGGGGAGGCACAGATACGCAGTATTTT. The chain has TRBV29-1 and TRBJ2-3; 7 bases fit TRBD2. V shed 4 bases and J 1 base; nucleotides not matched to a gene: 2. Germline lookup yields CDR1 SQVTM and CDR2 ANQGSEA. This CDR3 has 13 amino acids.

This clonotype was observed once. No conserved phenylalanine or tryptophan ends this CDR3, so it is likely a read error. The rearrangement links TRBV7-9 to TRBJ2-5; 7 bases map to TRBD2. The germline gives CDR1 SEHNR, CDR2 FQNEAQ (reference sequence). This CDR3 region has 17 residues. V shed 5 bases, J shed 1 base, and the junction held 13 bases outside the gene matches. CDR3 region: CASSPGGLAAFQETQYV. In nucleotides, the CDR3 is TGTGCCAGCAGCCCAGGAGGTCTAGCGGCCTTCCAAGAGACCCAGTACGTC.

In this sample, this clonotype turned up a few times. V gene TRBV15 combines with J gene TRBJ2-7; 7 bases fit TRBD1. After removal of 5 bases from V and 4 bases from J, the junction contained 2 bases not matched to a gene. The germline gives CDR1 LNHNV, CDR2 YYDKDF (reference sequence). The CDR3 sequence is 12 residues long. The CDR3 loop is CATSGDSYEQYF. The CDR3 DNA follows: TGTGCCACCAGCGGGGACAGTTACGAGCAGTACTTC.

V is TRBV4-1 and J is TRBJ2-2, with D maybe TRBD2 (5 bases). V was cut by 6 bases and J by 1 base, with 18 bases left in between. The germline gives CDR1 MGHRA, CDR2 YSYEKL. The CDR3 contains 17 residues. The CDR3 coding sequence is TGCGCCAGCAGTCAAAACCAGCGGCGGATGAACACCGGGGAGCTGTTTTTT. This translates into CASSQNQRRMNTGELFF.

The chain couples TRBV12-3 or TRBV12-4 to TRBJ1-5; tentatively, D is TRBD1 (5 bases). The CDR3 runs 15 residues. With 1 base removed from V and 1 base from J, the gap between germline ends came to 8 bases. The CDR3 protein is CASSLGSGSNQPQHF. The CDR3, as DNA: TGTGCCAGCAGTTTAGGCTCAGGGAGCAATCAGCCCCAGCATTTT.

This clonotype has more than one count but fewer than ten. The rearrangement uses TRBV20-1 and TRBJ2-7; 8 bases fit TRBD1. J was trimmed by 5 bases and V by 6 bases; bases with no gene match: 9. CDR1 and CDR2 (germline): DFQATT, SNEGSKA (reference sequence). The length of the CDR3 is 13 residues. CDR3 protein: CSAPGTGTDEQYF. The CDR3 nucleotides read TGCAGTGCGCCCGGGACAGGAACTGACGAGCAGTACTTC.

This clonotype was detected only a few times. This chain links TRBV7-9 with TRBJ2-7; 7 bases line up with TRBD2. Germline V gene lookup returns CDR1 SEHNR and CDR2 FQNEAQ (reference sequence). The length of the CDR3 is 9 residues. The CDR3 bases are TGTGGCGGGGGTGACGAGCAGTACTTC. Encoded protein: CGGGDEQYF.

CDR3 residues: CASSRGRGIGEAFF. The CDR3 DNA reads TGCGCCAGCAGCAGGGGGAGGGGGATAGGTGAAGCTTTCTTT. V is TRBV5-1 and J is TRBJ1-1; tentative D call: TRBD1 (6 bases). Between the trimmed V and J ends, which lost 4 bases and 7 bases, there was a span of 17 bases. CDR1 is SGHRS, CDR2 YFSETQ, per germline. This CDR3 contains 14 residues.

Ten or more counts support this clonotype. V and J are TRBV28 and TRBJ2-3; the D gene is possibly TRBD1 (5 bases). The V end lost 2 bases, the J end lost 2 bases, and 11 bases lay between the germline ends. In germline, CDR1 is MDHEN, CDR2 SYDVKM. This CDR3 is built from 15 residues. The CDR3 is CASSLRTGLTDTQYF. In DNA form, the CDR3 reads TGTGCCAGCAGTTTAAGAACAGGTCTCACAGATACGCAGTATTTT.

This clonotype was recorded many times. The chain is built from TRBV10-3 and TRBJ2-5, with 7 positions matching TRBD1. Per germline, CDR1 ENHRY and CDR2 SYGVKD. CDR3 size: 16 residues. V shed 8 bases, J shed 5 bases, and the junction held 17 bases outside the gene matches. The CDR3 spells CAIGAGGQVLHETQYF. CDR3 in DNA: TGTGCCATCGGGGCGGGCGGACAGGTCCTCCACGAGACCCAGTACTTC.

This clonotype occurred many times. The chain carries TRBV20-1 and TRBJ1-1; no firm D call. Germline V lookup: CDR1 DFQATT, CDR2 SNEGSKA (reference sequence). V gave up 4 bases and J gave up 1 base, with 4 bases separating them. The CDR3 runs 11 residues. The chain's CDR3 is CSAIGNTEAFF. The CDR3 DNA is TGCAGTGCTATCGGGAACACTGAAGCTTTCTTT.

The rearrangement links TRBV6-2 or TRBV6-3 to TRBJ2-7, with D possibly being TRBD1 or TRBD2 (6 bases each). Between the trimmed V and J ends, which lost 2 bases and 5 bases, there was a span of 10 bases. Germline V CDR1 and CDR2: MNHEY, SVGEGT. CDR3 length: 13 amino acids. The CDR3 reads CASSYGGTHEQYF. DNA for the CDR3: TGTGCCAGCAGTTACGGCGGGACACACGAGCAGTACTTC.

The table lists this clonotype with many counts. Here the CDR3 reads CATSDESRKIPVSTDTQYF. CDR3 nucleotides: TGTGCCACCAGTGACGAGTCCCGAAAGATCCCTGTGAGCACAGATACGCAGTATTTT. This chain connects TRBV24-1 to TRBJ2-3; D ambiguous. CDR1 and CDR2 (germline): KGHDR, SFDVKD. V shed 4 bases and J shed 0 bases, with 22 bases lying between them. This CDR3 spans 19 amino acids.

The J gene is TRBJ2-7, the V gene TRBV4-3, with 9 bases lining up with TRBD2. The V and J ends lost 3 bases and 0 bases, in that order; junction bases with no gene match: 6. Germline lookup yields CDR1 LGHNA and CDR2 YSLEER. There are 16 residues in the CDR3. CDR3 DNA sequence: TGCGCCAGCAGCCAGACAGCGGGGGGAAGCTCCTACGAGCAGTACTTC. Its protein is CASSQTAGGSSYEQYF.

V and J are TRBV2 and TRBJ1-4, with 7 bases aligning to TRBD1. After removal of 6 bases from V and 8 bases from J, the junction contained 9 bases not matched to a gene. Germline loops: CDR1 SNHLY, CDR2 FYNNEI. The CDR3 has 14 amino acids. The CDR3 loop reads CASSTEGAGEKLFF. CDR3 DNA sequence: TGTGCCAGCAGCACCGAGGGGGCAGGAGAAAAACTGTTTTTT.